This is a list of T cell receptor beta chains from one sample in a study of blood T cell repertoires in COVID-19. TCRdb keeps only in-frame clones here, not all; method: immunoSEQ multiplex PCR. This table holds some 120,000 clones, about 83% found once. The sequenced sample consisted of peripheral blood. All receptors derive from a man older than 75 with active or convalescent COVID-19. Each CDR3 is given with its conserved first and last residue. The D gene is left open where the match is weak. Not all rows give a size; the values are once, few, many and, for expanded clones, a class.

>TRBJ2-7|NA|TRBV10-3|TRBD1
TGTGCCGGGTCCGGACAGGGGTCCTACGAGCAGTACTTC
CAGSGQGSYEQYF
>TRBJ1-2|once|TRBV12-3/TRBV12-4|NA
TGTGCCAGCAGTTTTGAGGTTGGGGGCTACACCTTC
CASSFEVGGYTF
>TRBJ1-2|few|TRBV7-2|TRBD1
TGTGCCAGCAGCACCCGGACAGGGGCTAACTATGGCTACACCTTC
CASSTRTGANYGYTF
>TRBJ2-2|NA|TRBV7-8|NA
TGTGCCAGCAGCTTAGTGGACACCAACACCGGGGAGCTGTTTTTT
CASSLVDTNTGELFF
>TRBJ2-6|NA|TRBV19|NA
TGTGCCAGTACCCCGGCAGGTAGCTCTGGGGCCAACGTCCTGACTTTC
CASTPAGSSGANVLTF
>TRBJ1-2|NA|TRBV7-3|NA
TGTGCCAGCAGTGCGGGACTTCAGAATGGCTACACCTTC
CASSAGLQNGYTF
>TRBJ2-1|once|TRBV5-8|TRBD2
TGTGCCAGCCAGGGACTAGCGGGGATCTATGAGCAGTTCTTC
CASQGLAGIYEQFF
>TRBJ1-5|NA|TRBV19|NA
TGTGCCAGTAACGACTTTAGAAGCAATCAGCCCCAGCATTTT
CASNDFRSNQPQHF
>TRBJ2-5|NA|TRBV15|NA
TGTGCCACCAGCAGAGAAAGTAAGAACTTCGAGACCCAGTACTTC
CATSRESKNFETQYF
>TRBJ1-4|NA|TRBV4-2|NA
TGTGCCAGCAGCCCGGACTCCGAAAAACTGTTTTTT
CASSPDSEKLFF
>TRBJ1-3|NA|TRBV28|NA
TGTGCCAGCAGTCCCGGAGGGGCGCCCTCTGGAAACACCATATATTTT
CASSPGGAPSGNTIYF
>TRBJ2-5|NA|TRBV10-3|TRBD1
TGTGCCATCAGGCAGGGGGCGGGAGAGACCCAGTACTTC
CAIRQGAGETQYF
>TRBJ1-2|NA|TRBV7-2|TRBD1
TGTGCCAGCAGCCCCCCCGGGACAGGGACCTGGGGTGGCTACACCTTC
CASSPPGTGTWGGYTF
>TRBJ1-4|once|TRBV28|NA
TGTGCCAGCGTTAAGGGGCGATGGGGTGAAAAACTGTTTTTT
CASVKGRWGEKLFF
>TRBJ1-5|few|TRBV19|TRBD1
TGTGCCAGTAGTATAGCCGGACAGGGGGTTTGGCAGCCCCAGCATTTT
CASSIAGQGVWQPQHF
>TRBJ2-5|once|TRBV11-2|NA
TGTGCCAGCAGCTTAAATGTAGCGGCAGCCCAAGAGACCCAGTACTTC
CASSLNVAAAQETQYF
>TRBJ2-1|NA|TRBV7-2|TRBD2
TGCGCCGGGGGGGATTACAATGAGCAGTTCTTC
CAGGDYNEQFF
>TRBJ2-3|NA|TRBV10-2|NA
TGCGCCAGCAGGGACTCACTTAGCACAGATACGCAGTATTTT
CASRDSLSTDTQYF
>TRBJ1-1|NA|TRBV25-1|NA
TGTGCCAGCAGTGAACGCAGGAACACTGAAGCTTTCTTT
CASSERRNTEAFF
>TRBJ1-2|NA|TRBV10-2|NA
TGCGCCAGCACTCTGACACTTTCCTATGGCTACACCTTC
CASTLTLSYGYTF
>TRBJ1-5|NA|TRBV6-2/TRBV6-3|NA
TGTGCCAGCAGCGGGAGGCGGGACCTCTTACTAAATCAGCCCCAGCATTTT
CASSGRRDLLLNQPQHF
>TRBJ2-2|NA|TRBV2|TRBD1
TGTGCCAGCAACCCGGGACAGGGAGGAACCGGGGAGCTGTTTTTT
CASNPGQGGTGELFF
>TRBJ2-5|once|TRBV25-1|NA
TGTGCCAGCAGTGACCCCTGGAGGGGACAGACCCAGTACTTC
CASSDPWRGQTQYF
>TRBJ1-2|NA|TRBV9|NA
TGTGCCAGCAGCAGAAGTGGGGGGACTAACTATGGCTACACCTTC
CASSRSGGTNYGYTF
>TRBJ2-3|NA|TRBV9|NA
TGTGCCAGCAGCGCGACAACCAGCACAGATACGCAGTATTTT
CASSATTSTDTQYF
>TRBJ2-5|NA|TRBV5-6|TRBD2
TGTGCCAGCAGCTTAGGGACTAGCGGGGGCCTTTCGGGAGAGACCCAGTACTTC
CASSLGTSGGLSGETQYF
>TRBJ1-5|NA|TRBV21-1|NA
TGTGCCAGCGCTAGGGACAGGGGGAGGCCCCAGCATTTT
CASARDRGRPQHF
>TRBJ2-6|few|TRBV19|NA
TGTGCCAGTAACAGTCAGTCTGGGGCCAACGTCCTGACTTTC
CASNSQSGANVLTF
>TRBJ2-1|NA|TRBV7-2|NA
TGTGCCAGCAGCTTAGCGTCGTTGAGCTCCTACAATGAGCAGTTCTTC
CASSLASLSSYNEQFF
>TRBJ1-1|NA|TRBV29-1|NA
TGCAGCGTTGAAGATCTACAGGGCGAGGGTGAAGCTTTCTTT
CSVEDLQGEGEAFF
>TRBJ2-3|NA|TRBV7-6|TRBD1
TGTGCCAGCAGCTTAGCGCCAGGGGGCTTGAGCACAGATACGCAGTATTTT
CASSLAPGGLSTDTQYF
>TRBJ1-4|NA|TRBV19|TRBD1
TGTGCCAGTAGTAGTCAGGGGGGAACTAATGAAAAACTGTTTTTT
CASSSQGGTNEKLFF
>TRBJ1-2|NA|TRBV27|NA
TGTGCCAGCAGCCGTAGGGGCGACTATGGCTACACCTTC
CASSRRGDYGYTF
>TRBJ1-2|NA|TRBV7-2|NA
TGTGCCAGCAGCTTAGGGGGCCTGAACTATGGCTACACCTTC
CASSLGGLNYGYTF
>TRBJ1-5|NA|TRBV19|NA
TGTGCCAGTAGTAGCAGACTTGAAGGTCAGCCCCAGCATTTT
CASSSRLEGQPQHF
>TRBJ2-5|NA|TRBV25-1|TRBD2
TGTGCCAGCAGTGAATATCTAGCGGGGGGGGAAGAGACCCAGTACTTC
CASSEYLAGGEETQYF
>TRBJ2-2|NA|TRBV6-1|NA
TGTGCCAGCAGTGAACCCCCACTACCGAACACCGGGGAGCTGTTTTTT
CASSEPPLPNTGELFF
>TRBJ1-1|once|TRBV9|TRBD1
TGTGCCAGCAGCCGTGGACAGGGGGTGACTGAAGCTTTCTTT
CASSRGQGVTEAFF
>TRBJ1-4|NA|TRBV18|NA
TGTGCCAGCTCACCCGCACAGAGTCGGGAAAAACTGTTTTTT
CASSPAQSREKLFF
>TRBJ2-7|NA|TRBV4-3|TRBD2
TGCGCCAGCAGCCAAGACCGGGGGACTAGCGGCTACGAGCAGTACTTC
CASSQDRGTSGYEQYF